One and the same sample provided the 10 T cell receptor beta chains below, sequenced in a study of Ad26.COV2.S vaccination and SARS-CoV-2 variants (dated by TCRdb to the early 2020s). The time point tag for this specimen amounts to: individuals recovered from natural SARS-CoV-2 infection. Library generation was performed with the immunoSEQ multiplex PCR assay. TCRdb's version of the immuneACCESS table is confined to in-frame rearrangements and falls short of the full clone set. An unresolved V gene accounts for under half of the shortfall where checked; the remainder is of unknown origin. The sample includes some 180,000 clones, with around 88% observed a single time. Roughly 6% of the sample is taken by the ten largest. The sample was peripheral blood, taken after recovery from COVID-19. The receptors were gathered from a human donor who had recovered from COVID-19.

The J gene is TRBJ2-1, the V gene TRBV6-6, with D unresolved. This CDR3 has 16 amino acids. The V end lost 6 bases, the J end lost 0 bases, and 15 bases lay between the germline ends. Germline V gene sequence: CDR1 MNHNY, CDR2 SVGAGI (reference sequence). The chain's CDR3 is CASRSGRAPSYNEQFF. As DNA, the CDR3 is TGTGCCAGCAGAAGTGGGCGAGCGCCCTCCTACAATGAGCAGTTCTTC.

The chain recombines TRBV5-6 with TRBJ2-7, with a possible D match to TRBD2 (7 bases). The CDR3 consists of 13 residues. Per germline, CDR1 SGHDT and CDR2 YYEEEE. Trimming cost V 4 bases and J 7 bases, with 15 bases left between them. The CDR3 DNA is TGTGCCAGCAGCCGGGGGGCAGGGCGGGAGCAGTACTTC. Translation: CASSRGAGREQYF.

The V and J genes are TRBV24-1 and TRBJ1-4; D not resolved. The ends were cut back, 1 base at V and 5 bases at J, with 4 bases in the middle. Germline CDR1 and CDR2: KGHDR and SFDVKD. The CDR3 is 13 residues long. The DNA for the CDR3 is TGTGCCACCAGTGATTTTTCGAATGAAAAACTGTTTTTT. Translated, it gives CATSDFSNEKLFF.

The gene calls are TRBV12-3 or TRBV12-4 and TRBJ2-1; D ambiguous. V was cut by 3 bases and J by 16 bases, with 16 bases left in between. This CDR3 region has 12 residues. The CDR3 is CASSFVRARLFF. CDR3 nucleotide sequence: TGTGCCAGCAGTTTTGTTCGGGCCCGGCTTTTCTTC.

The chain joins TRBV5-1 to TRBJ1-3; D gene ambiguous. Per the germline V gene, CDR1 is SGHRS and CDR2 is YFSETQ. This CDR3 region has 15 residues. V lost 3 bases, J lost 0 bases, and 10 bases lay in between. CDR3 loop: CASSYDGPSGNTIYF. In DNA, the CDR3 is TGCGCCAGCAGCTACGACGGCCCCTCTGGAAACACCATATATTTT.

CDR3 nucleotide sequence: TGCAGCGCGGGATCCCTCTACAATGAGCAGTTCTTC. It specifies CSAGSLYNEQFF. The chain is built from TRBV29-1 and TRBJ2-1; possibly TRBD2 for D (5 bases). Germline V CDR1 and CDR2: SQVTM, ANQGSEA. Trimming removed 7 bases from V and 3 bases from J, with 10 bases in between. The CDR3 spans 12 residues.

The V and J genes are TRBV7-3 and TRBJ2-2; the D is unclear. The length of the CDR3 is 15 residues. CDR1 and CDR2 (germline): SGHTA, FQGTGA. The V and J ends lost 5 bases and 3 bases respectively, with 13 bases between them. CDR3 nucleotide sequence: TGTGCCAGCAGCCCCGATATGCGAGACACCGGGGAGCTGTTTTTT. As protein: CASSPDMRDTGELFF.

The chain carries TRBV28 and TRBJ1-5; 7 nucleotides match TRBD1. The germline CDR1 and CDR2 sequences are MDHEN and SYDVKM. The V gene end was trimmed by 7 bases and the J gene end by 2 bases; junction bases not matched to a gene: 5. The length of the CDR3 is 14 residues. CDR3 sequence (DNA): TGTGCCAGCACACAGGGGATGGGCAATCAGCCCCAGCATTTT. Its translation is CASTQGMGNQPQHF. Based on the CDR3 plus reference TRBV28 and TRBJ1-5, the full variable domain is DVKVTQSSRYLVKRTGEKVFLECVQDMDHENMFWYRQDPGLGLRLIYFSYDVKMKEKGDIPEGYSVSREKKERFSLILESASTNQTSMYLCASTQGMGNQPQHFGDGTRLSIL.

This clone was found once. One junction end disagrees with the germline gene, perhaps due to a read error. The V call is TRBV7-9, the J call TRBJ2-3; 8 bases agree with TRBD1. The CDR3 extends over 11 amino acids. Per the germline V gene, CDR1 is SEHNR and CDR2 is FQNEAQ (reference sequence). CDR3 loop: CASSGDRTPAF. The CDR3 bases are TGTGCCAGCAGCGGGGACAGGACCCCCGCTTTT. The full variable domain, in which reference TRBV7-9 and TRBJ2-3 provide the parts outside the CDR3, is DTGVSQNPRHKITKRGQNVTFRCDPISEHNRLYWYRQTLGQGPEFLTYFQNEAQLEKSRLLSDRFSAERPKGSFSTLEIQRTEQGDSAMYLCASSGDRTPAFGPGTRLTVL.

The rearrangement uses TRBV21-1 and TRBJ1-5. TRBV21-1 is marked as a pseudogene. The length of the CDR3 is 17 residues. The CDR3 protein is CASSRLGADSGNQPQHF. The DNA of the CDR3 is TGTGCCAGCAGCAGGCTAGGGGCGGACTCGGGCAATCAGCCCCAGCATTTT.